The clone carrying this T cell receptor (beta chain) has a handful of counts. In the study's own analysis: It was from reference gene primer amplification that nucleated cell counts were estimated. Sequenced by immunoSEQ multiplex PCR; TCRdb stores in-frame clones only, minus some. V and J calls and clone size come straight from that table; D and trimming were deduced from the DNA. The table has about 220,000 clones, around 83% seen once. The record originates from a study of blood T cell repertoires in COVID-19. Study-level information: Italy, Spain and the United States were the sources of the convalescent and acute COVID-19 samples.

Followed longitudinally, the Seattle patients had been enrolled during active infection. Germline V gives CDR1 SNHLY, CDR2 FYNNEI. There are 15 residues in the CDR3. The J segment lost 2 bases and the V segment lost 7 bases, leaving 10 bases of the junction unmatched. The sequence came from a woman aged 70 to 79 with COVID-19, enrolled during active disease. The chain combines TRBV2 with TRBJ1-2; 7 bases are shared with TRBD1. The sequenced sample consisted of peripheral blood. DNA of the CDR3: TGTGCCAGCAAGGAGGGGGCCAACTCAAACTATGGCTACACCTTC. This codes for CASKEGANSNYGYTF. The entire variable domain, with the rest obtained from reference TRBV2 and TRBJ1-2, is as follows: EPEVTQTPSHQVTQMGQEVILRCVPISNHLYFYWYRQILGQKVEFLVSFYNNEISEKSEIFDDQFSVERPDGSNFTLKIRSTKLEDSAMYFCASKEGANSNYGYTFGSGTRLTVV.